Below, one T cell receptor beta chain is given with its context. Its antigen is currently unknown. The data belong to a study of human T cells and chemical hapten exposure. Study as a whole: There were per-sample TCR yield variations, arising mainly from small pooled library volume differences. Findings and caveats of the study: Sensitization with DPC brought no change to TCRs above 1 in 1000 in frequency.

The time point denotes: healthy volunteer bleed at 2 weeks. Unfractionated whole blood served as the source for total RNA extraction. Unique molecular identifiers were attached to individual cDNA molecules during library preparation. In the authors' methods: Individual samples carried between roughly 23,224 and 700,000 TCRs, with 80,000 to 100,000 as the median. MiXCR, applied by TCRdb to the RACE reads, yields one record per CDR3 protein. Here the V and J calls rest on TCRdb's processing, not on the authors' analysis. Seen here are some 90,000 distinct CDR3 sequences, about 10% observed once, and the top ten hold about 3.1%. Trimming pared 2 bases from V and 1 base from J, leaving 13 bases between. This CDR3 contains 16 residues. Germline CDR1 reads MNHEY; CDR2 reads SVGEGT.

Material: whole blood. J is TRBJ2-3 and V is TRBV6-2 or TRBV6-3; D is perhaps TRBD2 (6 bases). The TCR originated in a female donor in good health. Some clones in this sample may be carry-over from other donors' samples. CDR3 in DNA: TGTGCCAGCAGTTACAATCTGGGACTTCGCACAGATACGCAGTATTTT. This codes for CASSYNLGLRTDTQYF.